This T cell receptor beta chain is drawn from a study of blood T cell repertoires in COVID-19. At the level of the study: COVID-19 samples, acute and convalescent, were from the United States, Italy and Spain. PBMCs, B-cell-depleted T cells, or T cells were the source of the cDNA or gDNA that made up the material.

In germline, CDR1 is SGHNT, CDR2 YYREEE (reference sequence). This CDR3 comprises 16 residues. The trim removed 0 bases at V and 6 bases at J, leaving 11 bases unmatched. In the original analysis: Reference gene primers were amplified, and this amplification served to estimate nucleated cell counts. Measured with immunoSEQ multiplex PCR; TCRdb has only the in-frame clones, and not every one. That table supplies the V and J calls and clone size; D and trimming were determined from the DNA. The sample lists 300,000 or so clones; around 87% were seen once. The sequencing input was peripheral blood. The receptor was derived from a man between 65 and 85 years old with acute or convalescent COVID-19. V usage is TRBV5-4 and J usage is TRBJ1-1; 7 nucleotides agree with TRBD1. Here the CDR3 reads CASSLGSSRGAPEAFF. The CDR3 DNA is TGTGCCAGCAGCTTGGGGTCGTCCAGGGGGGCCCCTGAAGCTTTCTTT.